This T cell receptor beta chain was identified in a study of T cells in Graves' hyperthyroidism and ophthalmopathy. Looking at the study overall: Once the initial diagnosis was made, peripheral blood was obtained before any treatment.

V was shortened by 7 bases and J by 1 base, with 17 bases between the two germline ends. The CDR3 loop spans 15 amino acids. Among ophthalmopathy patients, the Clinical Activity Score reached at least 3, the NOSPECS grade reached at least 4, and duration remained under 3 months. Any patient presenting with uncontrolled infection, other autoimmune disease, pregnancy or lactation was left out. Authors of the study amplified TCR beta CDR3 regions from RNA transcripts. The primer set for the first-round RT-PCR of the TCR CDR3 was HTBI. TCRdb fed the multiplex PCR reads into MiXCR, producing one record per CDR3 protein. This table holds about 610,000 distinct CDR3 sequences, roughly 14% found once. In its sample, this clonotype was seen many times.

V and J are TRBV12-3 or TRBV12-4 and TRBJ2-7; D is undetermined. The material sequenced was blood. The clonotype originates from a woman between 40 and 50 years old with Graves' ophthalmopathy. CDR3 protein: CASTRWGIPSYEQYF. For the CDR3, the DNA is TGTGCCAGCACCCGGTGGGGAATACCTTCCTACGAGCAGTACTTC.